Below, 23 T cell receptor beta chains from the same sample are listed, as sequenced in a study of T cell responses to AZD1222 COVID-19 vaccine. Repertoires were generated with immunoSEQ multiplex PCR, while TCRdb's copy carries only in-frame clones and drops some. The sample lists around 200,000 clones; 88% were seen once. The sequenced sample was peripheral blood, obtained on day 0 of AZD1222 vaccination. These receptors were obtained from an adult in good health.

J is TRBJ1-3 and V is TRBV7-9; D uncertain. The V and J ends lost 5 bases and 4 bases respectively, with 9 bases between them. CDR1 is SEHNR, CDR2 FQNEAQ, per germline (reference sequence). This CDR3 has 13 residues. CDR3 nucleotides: TGTGCCAGCAGCATTTTCAGAGGAAACACCATATATTTT. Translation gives CASSIFRGNTIYF. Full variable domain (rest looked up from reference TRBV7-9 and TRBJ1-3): DTGVSQNPRHKITKRGQNVTFRCDPISEHNRLYWYRQTLGQGPEFLTYFQNEAQLEKSRLLSDRFSAERPKGSFSTLEIQRTEQGDSAMYLCASSIFRGNTIYFGEGSWLTVV.

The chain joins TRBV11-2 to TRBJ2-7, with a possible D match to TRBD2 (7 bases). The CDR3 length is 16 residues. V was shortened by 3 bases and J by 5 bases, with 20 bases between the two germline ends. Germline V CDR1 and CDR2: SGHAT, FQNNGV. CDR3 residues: CASSFLGGGPVHEQYF. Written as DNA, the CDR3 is TGTGCCAGCAGCTTTCTTGGGGGGGGGCCCGTCCACGAGCAGTACTTC.

The CDR3 reads CASSFLRDKAGELFF. CDR3 DNA sequence: TGTGCCAGCAGTTTCCTCAGGGATAAAGCCGGGGAGCTGTTTTTT. The rearrangement joins TRBV28 to TRBJ2-2, with D maybe TRBD1 (5 bases). Germline V gene lookup returns CDR1 MDHEN and CDR2 SYDVKM. This CDR3 region has 15 residues. V lost 3 bases and J lost 6, with 14 bases in between.

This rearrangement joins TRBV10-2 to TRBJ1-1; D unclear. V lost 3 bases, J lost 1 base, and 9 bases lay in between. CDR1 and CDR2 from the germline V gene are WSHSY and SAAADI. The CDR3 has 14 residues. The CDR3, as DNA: TGCGCCAGCAGTGACGACAAGACGAACACTGAAGCTTTCTTT. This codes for CASSDDKTNTEAFF.

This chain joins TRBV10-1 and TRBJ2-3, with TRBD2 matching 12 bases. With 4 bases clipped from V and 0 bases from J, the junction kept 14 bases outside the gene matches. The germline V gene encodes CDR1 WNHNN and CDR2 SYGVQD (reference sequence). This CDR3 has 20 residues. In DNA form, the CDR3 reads TGCGCCAGCAGTGCGGGGACAGGGACTAGCGGGCTGCTTAGCACAGATACGCAGTATTTT. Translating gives CASSAGTGTSGLLSTDTQYF.

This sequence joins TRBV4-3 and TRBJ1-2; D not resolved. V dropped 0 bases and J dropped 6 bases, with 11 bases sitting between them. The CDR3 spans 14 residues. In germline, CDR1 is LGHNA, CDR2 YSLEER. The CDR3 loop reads CASSQDLAGNGYTF. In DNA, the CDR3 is TGCGCCAGCAGCCAAGATTTGGCGGGGAATGGCTACACCTTC.

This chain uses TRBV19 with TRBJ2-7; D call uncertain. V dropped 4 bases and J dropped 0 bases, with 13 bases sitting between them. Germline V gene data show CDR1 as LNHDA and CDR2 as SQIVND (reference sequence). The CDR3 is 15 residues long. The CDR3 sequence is CASSTRQSSSYEQYF. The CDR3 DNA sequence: TGTGCCAGTAGTACCAGGCAGAGCAGCTCCTACGAGCAGTACTTC.

The CDR3 spells CASSVAPGGSTDTQYF. The DNA for the CDR3 is TGTGCCAGCAGCGTAGCCCCAGGGGGTAGCACAGATACGCAGTATTTT. The V and J genes are TRBV9 and TRBJ2-3, with 7 bases lining up with TRBD1. Germline V gene sequence: CDR1 SGDLS, CDR2 YYNGEE. V was pared by 0 bases and J by 0 bases, with 4 bases of the junction left unmatched. The CDR3 totals 16 residues.

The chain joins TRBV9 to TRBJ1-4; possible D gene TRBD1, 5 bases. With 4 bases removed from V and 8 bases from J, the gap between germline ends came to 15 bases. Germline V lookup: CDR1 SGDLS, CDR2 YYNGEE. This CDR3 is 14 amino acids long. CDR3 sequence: CASSNRDLGEKLFF. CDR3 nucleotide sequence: TGTGCCAGCAGCAACCGGGACCTTGGGGAAAAACTGTTTTTT.

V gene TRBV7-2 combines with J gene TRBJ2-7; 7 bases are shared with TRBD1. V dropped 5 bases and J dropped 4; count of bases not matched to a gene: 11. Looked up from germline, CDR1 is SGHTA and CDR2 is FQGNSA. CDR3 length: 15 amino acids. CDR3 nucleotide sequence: TGTGCCAGCAGCGGCCCCGGGACAGCACGTTACGAGCAGTACTTC. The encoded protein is CASSGPGTARYEQYF. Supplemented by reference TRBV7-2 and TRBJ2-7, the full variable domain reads GAGVSQSPSNKVTEKGKDVELRCDPISGHTALYWYRQSLGQGLEFLIYFQGNSAPDKSGLPSDRFSAERTGGSVSTLTIQRTQQEDSAVYLCASSGPGTARYEQYFGPGTRLTVT.

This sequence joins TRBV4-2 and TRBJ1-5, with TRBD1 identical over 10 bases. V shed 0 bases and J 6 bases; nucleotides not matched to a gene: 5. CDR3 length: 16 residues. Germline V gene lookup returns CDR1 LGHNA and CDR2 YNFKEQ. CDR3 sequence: CASSQDGQGVGQPQHF. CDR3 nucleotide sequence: TGTGCCAGCAGCCAAGATGGACAGGGGGTAGGTCAGCCCCAGCATTTT.

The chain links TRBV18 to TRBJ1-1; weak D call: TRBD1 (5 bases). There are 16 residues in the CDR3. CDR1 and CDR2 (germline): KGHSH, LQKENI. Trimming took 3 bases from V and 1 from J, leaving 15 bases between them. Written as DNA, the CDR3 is TGTGCCAGCTCACCCGGGACGTCGAGGGGGAACACTGAAGCTTTCTTT. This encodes CASSPGTSRGNTEAFF.

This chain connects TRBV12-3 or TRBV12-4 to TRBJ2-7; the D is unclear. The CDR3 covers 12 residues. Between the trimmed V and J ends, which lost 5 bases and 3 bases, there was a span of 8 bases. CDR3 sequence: CASSLRIYEQYF. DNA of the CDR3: TGTGCCAGCAGTCTCCGAATCTACGAGCAGTACTTC.

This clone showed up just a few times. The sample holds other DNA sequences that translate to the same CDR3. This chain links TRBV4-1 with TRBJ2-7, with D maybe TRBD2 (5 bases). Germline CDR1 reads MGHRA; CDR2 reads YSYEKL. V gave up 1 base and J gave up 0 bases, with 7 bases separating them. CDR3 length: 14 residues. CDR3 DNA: TGCGCCAGCAGCCAAGGGAGGAGCTCCTACGAGCAGTACTTC. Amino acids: CASSQGRSSYEQYF.

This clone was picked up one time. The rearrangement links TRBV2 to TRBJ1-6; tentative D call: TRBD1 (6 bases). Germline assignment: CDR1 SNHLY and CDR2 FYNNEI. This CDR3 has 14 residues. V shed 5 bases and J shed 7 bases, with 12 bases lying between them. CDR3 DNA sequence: TGTGCCAGCAGTCCCGACAGGTTAAATTCACCCCTCCACTTT. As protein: CASSPDRLNSPLHF.

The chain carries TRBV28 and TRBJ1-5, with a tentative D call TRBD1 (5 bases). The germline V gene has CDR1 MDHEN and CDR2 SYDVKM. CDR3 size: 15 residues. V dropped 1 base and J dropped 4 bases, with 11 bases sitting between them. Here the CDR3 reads CASSLLQGGNQPQHF. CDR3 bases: TGTGCCAGCAGTTTATTGCAGGGAGGGAATCAGCCCCAGCATTTT. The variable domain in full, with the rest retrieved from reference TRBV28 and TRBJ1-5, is DVKVTQSSRYLVKRTGEKVFLECVQDMDHENMFWYRQDPGLGLRLIYFSYDVKMKEKGDIPEGYSVSREKKERFSLILESASTNQTSMYLCASSLLQGGNQPQHFGDGTRLSIL.

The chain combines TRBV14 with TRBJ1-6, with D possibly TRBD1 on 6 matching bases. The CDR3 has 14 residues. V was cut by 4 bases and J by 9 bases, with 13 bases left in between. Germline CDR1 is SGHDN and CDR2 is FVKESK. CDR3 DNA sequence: TGTGCCAGCAGCCCCAGGGGTTATGGTTCACCCCTCCACTTT. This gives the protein CASSPRGYGSPLHF.

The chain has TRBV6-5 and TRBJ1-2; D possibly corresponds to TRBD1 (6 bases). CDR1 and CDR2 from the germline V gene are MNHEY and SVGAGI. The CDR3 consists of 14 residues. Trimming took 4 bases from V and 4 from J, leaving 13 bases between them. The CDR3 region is CASSSTGTPYGYTF. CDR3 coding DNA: TGTGCCAGCAGTTCGACCGGGACACCCTATGGCTACACCTTC.

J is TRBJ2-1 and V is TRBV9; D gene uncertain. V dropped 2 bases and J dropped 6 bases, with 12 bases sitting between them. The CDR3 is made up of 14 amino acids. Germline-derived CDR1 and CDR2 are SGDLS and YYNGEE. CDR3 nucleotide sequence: TGTGCCAGCAGCGTGAGGACCGGGCCCAATGAGCAGTTCTTC. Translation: CASSVRTGPNEQFF.

CDR3 DNA sequence: TGTGCCAGCAGCTTAGTTGGGCTCATGAACACTGAAGCTTTCTTT. This codes for CASSLVGLMNTEAFF. This sequence joins TRBV7-9 and TRBJ1-1; no reliable D call. V was trimmed by 1 base and J by 0 bases, leaving 9 bases between them. Germline V lookup: CDR1 SEHNR, CDR2 FQNEAQ (reference sequence). This CDR3 comprises 15 residues.

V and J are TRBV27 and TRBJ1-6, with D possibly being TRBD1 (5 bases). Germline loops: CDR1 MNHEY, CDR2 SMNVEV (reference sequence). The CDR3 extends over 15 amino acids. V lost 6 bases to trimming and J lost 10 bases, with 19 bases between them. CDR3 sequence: CASSSDKPEGSPLHF. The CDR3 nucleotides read TGTGCCAGCAGCAGCGATAAGCCAGAGGGGTCACCCCTCCACTTT.

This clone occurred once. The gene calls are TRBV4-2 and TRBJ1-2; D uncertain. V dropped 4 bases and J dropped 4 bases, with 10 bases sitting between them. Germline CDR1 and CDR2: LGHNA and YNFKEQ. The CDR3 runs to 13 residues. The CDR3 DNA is TGTGCCAGCAGCCTAACCTCAAGCTATGGCTACACCTTC. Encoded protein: CASSLTSSYGYTF.

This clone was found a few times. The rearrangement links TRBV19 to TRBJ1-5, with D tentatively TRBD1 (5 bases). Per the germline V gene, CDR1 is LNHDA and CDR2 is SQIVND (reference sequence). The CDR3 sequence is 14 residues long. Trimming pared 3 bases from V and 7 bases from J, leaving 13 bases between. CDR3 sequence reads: CASSMQGRAQPQHF. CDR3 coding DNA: TGTGCCAGTAGTATGCAGGGTAGGGCCCAGCCCCAGCATTTT.